Listed here are 31 T cell receptor beta chains from one sample, sequenced in a study. TCRdb independently ran MiXCR on the RT-PCR reads; one entry per CDR3 protein. The data contain more than 600,000 distinct CDR3 sequences, approximately 14% of them singletons. The source material was memory CD4+ T cells from blood. These receptors all stem from a female donor in good health, serving as a healthy control.

This clonotype was recorded at least ten times. The chain uses TRBV29-1 and TRBJ2-6; D is ambiguous. The CDR3 contains 12 residues. Between the trimmed V and J ends, which lost 5 bases and 1 base, there was a span of 3 bases. CDR1 and CDR2 (germline): SQVTM, ANQGSEA. The CDR3 is CSVPSGANVLTF. In nucleotides, the CDR3 is TGCAGCGTTCCGTCTGGGGCCAACGTCCTGACTTTC.

J is TRBJ2-7 and V is TRBV3-1; TRBD2 agrees at 11 bases. J was trimmed by 3 bases and V by 2 bases; bases with no gene match: 6. CDR3 length: 16 residues. Germline V gene data show CDR1 as LGHDT and CDR2 as YNNKEL (reference sequence). CDR3 residues: CASSQPGTSGNYEQYF. The CDR3, as DNA: TGTGCCAGCAGCCAACCCGGGACTAGCGGAAACTACGAGCAGTACTTC.

This clonotype was seen repeatedly, ten times or more. CDR3 bases: TGTGCCAGCAGCCAAGATGAAACAGGGGTCAATGAGCAGTTCTTC. Amino acid sequence: CASSQDETGVNEQFF. This chain joins TRBV12-3 or TRBV12-4 and TRBJ2-1; TRBD1 aligns across 7 bases. With 6 bases clipped from V and 6 bases from J, the junction kept 11 bases outside the gene matches. CDR3 size: 15 residues.

This clonotype was seen a few times. The chain is built from TRBV20-1 and TRBJ1-1; tentatively, D is TRBD1 (6 bases). CDR3 size: 16 residues. The germline V and J ends were trimmed by 8 bases and 5 bases, with 27 bases remaining between them. Germline-derived CDR1 and CDR2 are DFQATT and SNEGSKA (reference sequence). CDR3 nucleotide sequence: TGCAGTTCCCCCGGGGGCAGGGGCACGGGGGGGACTGAAGCTTTCTTT. As protein: CSSPGGRGTGGTEAFF.

This chain uses TRBV7-6 with TRBJ2-6, with 10 nucleotides matching TRBD1. This CDR3 has 17 amino acids. V lost 5 bases to trimming and J lost 1 base; unmatched junction nucleotides: 5. Looked up from germline, CDR1 is SGHVS and CDR2 is FNYEAQ. The DNA for the CDR3 is TGTGCCAGCAGCAGGGGACAGGGGCTATCTGGGGCCAACGTCCTGACTTTC. It specifies CASSRGQGLSGANVLTF.

This clonotype was seen a few times. The chain employs TRBV6-6 and TRBJ1-2; 9 nucleotides match TRBD1. The V gene end was trimmed by 0 bases and the J gene end by 8 bases; junction bases not matched to a gene: 10. From germline, CDR1 is MNHNY and CDR2 SVGAGI (reference sequence). The CDR3 has 16 residues. The CDR3 DNA reads TGTGCCAGCAGTTACTCACAGGGGGCGTATCTCTACGGCTACACCTTC. Its protein product is CASSYSQGAYLYGYTF.

This chain joins TRBV5-6 and TRBJ1-1; TRBD1 matches at 7 bases. V was pared by 0 bases and J by 0 bases, with 5 bases of the junction left unmatched. The CDR3 is 16 amino acids. CDR1 SGHDT and CDR2 YYEEEE come from the germline V gene. The CDR3 is CASSLARGTMNTEAFF. CDR3 in DNA: TGTGCCAGCAGCTTGGCCAGGGGGACCATGAACACTGAAGCTTTCTTT.

This clonotype was counted only a few times. J is TRBJ2-1 and V is TRBV6-6, with a tentative D call TRBD1 (6 bases). Germline V lookup: CDR1 MNHNY, CDR2 SVGAGI (reference sequence). V shed 2 bases and J shed 5 bases, with 13 bases lying between them. This CDR3 has 15 amino acids. CDR3: CASSYEADRNNEQFF. The CDR3 nucleotides read TGTGCCAGCAGTTACGAGGCGGACAGAAACAATGAGCAGTTCTTC.

A few counts support this clonotype. The DNA for the CDR3 is TGCGCCAGCAGCCAGGCCTTCGGACAGGGGATCAATTCACCCCTCCACTTT. This encodes CASSQAFGQGINSPLHF. The chain employs TRBV4-3 and TRBJ1-6, with 9 positions matching TRBD1. V was pared by 3 bases and J by 7 bases, with 10 bases of the junction left unmatched. The CDR3 is 17 residues long. Looked up from germline, CDR1 is LGHNA and CDR2 is YSLEER.

The rearrangement joins TRBV9 to TRBJ2-1, with 10 nucleotides matching TRBD2. The trim removed 6 bases at V and 9 bases at J, leaving 9 bases unmatched. Germline-derived CDR1 and CDR2 are SGDLS and YYNGEE. This CDR3 has 14 residues. In nucleotides, the CDR3 is TGTGCCAGCAACGAGCCTAGCGGGAGTGGTGAGCAGTTCTTC. It is translated as CASNEPSGSGEQFF.

On this clonotype itself: The junction departs from the called germline gene at one end, perhaps through a read error. The rearrangement links TRBV7-7 to TRBJ2-5; no clear D. The germline V gene has CDR1 SSHAT and CDR2 FNYEAQ (reference sequence). This CDR3 is built from 13 residues. CDR3 nucleotide sequence: TGTGCTAGCAATCCCATCGGAAAAGAGACCCAGTACTTC. Translation: CASNPIGKETQYF.

This clonotype has more than one count but fewer than ten. Here the CDR3 reads CASTADRAYQPQHF. The CDR3 bases are TGTGCCAGCACTGCGGACAGGGCTTATCAGCCCCAGCATTTT. The chain links TRBV6-1 to TRBJ1-5, with 8 bases aligning to TRBD1. Germline CDR1 reads MNHNS; CDR2 reads SASEGT. The CDR3 runs 14 residues. Unmatched junction bases numbered 7, after V lost 7 bases and J lost 5 bases.

This rearrangement joins TRBV20-1 to TRBJ2-3; 8 bases fit TRBD1. V was clipped by 1 base and J by 2 bases; unmatched bases: 2. CDR1 and CDR2 from the germline V gene are DFQATT and SNEGSKA (reference sequence). CDR3 size: 14 residues. CDR3 bases: TGCAGTGCTAGAGGGACAGGGCACACAGATACGCAGTATTTT. Its translation is CSARGTGHTDTQYF.

The chain has TRBV7-9 and TRBJ1-2, with D maybe TRBD1 (5 bases). Trimming took 7 bases from V and 5 from J, leaving 20 bases between them. Germline loops: CDR1 SEHNR, CDR2 FQNEAQ (reference sequence). The CDR3 length is 15 residues. Here the CDR3 DNA reads TGTGCCAGCACTCTCCTGGGACCTCCGGGGTATGGCTACACCTTC. Translation gives CASTLLGPPGYGYTF.

The table lists this clonotype with a few counts. The chain links TRBV29-1 to TRBJ1-1; D ambiguous. CDR1 and CDR2 (germline): SQVTM, ANQGSEA. Trimming removed 2 bases at V and 1 base at J, with 8 bases between. This CDR3 is built from 13 residues. The CDR3 loop reads CSVEWPANTEAFF. The CDR3 DNA reads TGCAGCGTTGAATGGCCGGCGAACACTGAAGCTTTCTTT. The full variable domain, rest sourced from reference TRBV29-1 and TRBJ1-1, is SAVISQKPSRDICQRGTSLTIQCQVDSQVTMMFWYRQQPGQSLTLIATANQGSEATYESGFVIDKFPISRPNLTFSTLTVSNMSPEDSSIYLCSVEWPANTEAFFGQGTRLTVV.

The genes are TRBV3-1 and TRBJ2-7; D is perhaps TRBD2 (6 bases). The germline V gene encodes CDR1 LGHDT and CDR2 YNNKEL (reference sequence). The CDR3 spans 15 residues. The V gene lost 4 bases and the J gene lost 1 base, with 14 bases spanning the gap. DNA for the CDR3: TGTGCCAGCAGCCCCTCCGGGACTCCATCCTACGAGCAGTACTTC. Protein product: CASSPSGTPSYEQYF.

The chain has TRBV7-2 and TRBJ2-5; weak D call: TRBD1 (6 bases). Between the trimmed V and J ends, which lost 3 bases and 7 bases, there was a span of 12 bases. Per germline, CDR1 SGHTA and CDR2 FQGNSA. The CDR3 is made up of 13 amino acids. CDR3 in DNA: TGTGCCAGCAGCTTGGGGACATCGGGGACCCAGTACTTC. The encoded protein is CASSLGTSGTQYF. Full variable domain (missing parts from reference TRBV7-2 and TRBJ2-5): GAGVSQSPSNKVTEKGKDVELRCDPISGHTALYWYRQSLGQGLEFLIYFQGNSAPDKSGLPSDRFSAERTGGSVSTLTIQRTQQEDSAVYLCASSLGTSGTQYFGPGTRLLVL.

Here the CDR3 DNA reads TGTGCCAGCAGCCCACTCAGGGTTCCTGGGGCCAACGTCCTGACTTTC. Translating it yields CASSPLRVPGANVLTF. The genes are TRBV11-2 and TRBJ2-6; D is possibly TRBD1 (5 bases). The germline V and J ends were trimmed by 5 bases and 2 bases, with 13 bases remaining between them. There are 16 residues in the CDR3. Germline loops: CDR1 SGHAT, CDR2 FQNNGV. The variable domain in full, completed from reference TRBV11-2 and TRBJ2-6, reads EAGVAQSPRYKIIEKRQSVAFWCNPISGHATLYWYQQILGQGPKLLIQFQNNGVVDDSQLPKDRFSAERLKGVDSTLKIQPAKLEDSAVYLCASSPLRVPGANVLTFGAGSRLTVL.

In its sample, this clonotype was seen a few times. The chain is built from TRBV28 and TRBJ2-7; the D gene is possibly TRBD2 (6 bases). V gave up 7 bases and J gave up 0 bases, with 10 bases separating them. CDR1 is MDHEN, CDR2 SYDVKM, per germline. This CDR3 spans 13 amino acids. CDR3 region: CASNGGNSYEQYF. The CDR3 DNA reads TGTGCCAGCAATGGGGGGAACTCCTACGAGCAGTACTTC.

This clonotype was counted many times. The chain is built from TRBV6-6 and TRBJ2-7; TRBD1 matches 9 bases. Germline assignment: CDR1 MNHNY and CDR2 SVGAGI (reference sequence). The CDR3 is made up of 13 amino acids. V was pared by 6 bases and J by 13 bases, with 13 bases of the junction left unmatched. The DNA for the CDR3 is TGTGCCAGCAGCCAAATTTCGCCGGGACAGGGCTACTTC. It translates to CASSQISPGQGYF.

This clonotype was detected ten times or more. The rearrangement uses TRBV4-2 and TRBJ1-2, with D possibly matching TRBD1 (5 bases). Germline values: CDR1 LGHNA, CDR2 YNFKEQ. The CDR3 covers 13 residues. Trimming left V 1 base short and J 6 bases short, with 9 bases between. Here the CDR3 reads CASSQAGGDGYTF. DNA of the CDR3: TGTGCCAGCAGCCAAGCGGGGGGGGATGGCTACACCTTC.

This clonotype occurred a few times. The CDR3 is CASRRQSPSPLHF. The CDR3 coding sequence is TGTGCCAGCAGACGACAGTCACCCTCACCCCTCCACTTT. The genes are TRBV7-2 and TRBJ1-6, with D possibly being TRBD1 (5 bases). The V end was cut by 6 bases, the J end by 10 bases, with 13 bases between. The V gene's germline CDR1 is SGHTA and CDR2 FQGNSA. This CDR3 comprises 13 residues.

The J gene is TRBJ2-3, the V gene TRBV10-3, with TRBD2 identical over 15 bases. After removal of 2 bases from V and 3 bases from J, the junction contained 0 bases not matched to a gene. This CDR3 spans 16 amino acids. Germline values: CDR1 ENHRY, CDR2 SYGVKD. In nucleotides, the CDR3 is TGTGCCATCAGTGAGGGGACTAGCGGGAGGACAGATACGCAGTATTTT. It is translated as CAISEGTSGRTDTQYF.

J is TRBJ2-3 and V is TRBV7-2, with no clear D. V lost 2 bases and J 8 bases, leaving 2 bases between the germline ends. This CDR3 is built from 10 residues. Germline-derived CDR1 and CDR2 are SGHTA and FQGNSA. The CDR3 DNA follows: TGTGCCAGCAGCTTACTTACGCAGTATTTT. This codes for CASSLLTQYF.

This chain joins TRBV7-8 and TRBJ1-1; maybe TRBD1 (6 bases). The V end lost 1 base, the J end lost 4 bases, and 13 bases lay between the germline ends. CDR1 is SGHVS and CDR2 is FQNEAQ in the germline V gene. The CDR3 loop spans 15 amino acids. CDR3 loop: CASSLVQGLSTEAFF. The CDR3 coding sequence is TGTGCCAGCAGCTTAGTACAGGGATTGTCCACTGAAGCTTTCTTT.

This clonotype showed up just a few times. J is TRBJ1-6 and V is TRBV7-9; the D is unclear. Germline lookup yields CDR1 SEHNR and CDR2 FQNEAQ (reference sequence). This CDR3 spans 14 amino acids. Trimming took 4 bases from V and 14 from J, leaving 18 bases between them. Here the CDR3 DNA reads TGTGCCAGCAGCTCCCACTTGCGGGGATTCACCCTCCACTTT. This translates into CASSSHLRGFTLHF.

As DNA, the CDR3 is TGTGCCAGCAGCGTGGACAGTCCAGATACGCAGTATTTT. Its protein is CASSVDSPDTQYF. The genes are TRBV5-6 and TRBJ2-3; D may be TRBD1 (6 bases). From germline, CDR1 is SGHDT and CDR2 YYEEEE. This CDR3 comprises 13 residues. V shed 4 bases and J shed 4 bases, with 10 bases lying between them.

This clonotype was detected many times. The V call is TRBV15, the J call TRBJ1-2; unclear D gene. From germline, CDR1 is LNHNV and CDR2 YYDKDF (reference sequence). V was cut by 0 bases and J by 7 bases, with 9 bases left in between. This CDR3 is built from 13 residues. CDR3 residues: CATSRDLISGYTF. The CDR3 DNA is TGTGCCACCAGCAGAGATTTAATCTCTGGCTACACCTTC.

The V gene is TRBV7-2, the J gene TRBJ1-4; 7 positions agree with TRBD1. In germline, CDR1 is SGHTA, CDR2 FQGNSA. The length of the CDR3 is 13 residues. V lost 8 bases, J lost 5 bases, and 5 bases stayed unmatched. The CDR3 DNA follows: TGTGCCAGCGCCGGACAGGCGAATGAAAAACTGTTTTTT. This sequence encodes CASAGQANEKLFF. Full variable domain (outside the CDR3, taken from reference TRBV7-2 and TRBJ1-4): GAGVSQSPSNKVTEKGKDVELRCDPISGHTALYWYRQSLGQGLEFLIYFQGNSAPDKSGLPSDRFSAERTGGSVSTLTIQRTQQEDSAVYLCASAGQANEKLFFGSGTQLSVL.

The chain employs TRBV18 and TRBJ2-2, with a tentative D call TRBD1 (5 bases). V lost 3 bases to trimming and J lost 5 bases, with 22 bases between them. The CDR3 extends over 18 amino acids. Germline V gene sequence: CDR1 KGHSH, CDR2 LQKENI. Written as DNA, the CDR3 is TGTGCCAGCTCACCCTCCCTCGTAGGGGCGGACGGTACCGGGGAGCTGTTTTTT. It translates to CASSPSLVGADGTGELFF.

The chain employs TRBV5-1 and TRBJ2-7; the match to TRBD1 covers 7 bases. CDR3 length equals 14 residues. CDR1 and CDR2 (germline): SGHRS, YFSETQ. The V segment lost 5 bases and the J segment 3 bases; nucleotides outside the gene matches: 8. The CDR3 is CASSSGTAYYEQYF. CDR3 coding DNA: TGCGCCAGCAGTTCCGGGACAGCCTACTACGAGCAGTACTTC.